Ten or more counts support the clone carrying this TCR beta chain. The antigen is undetermined. This record belongs to a study of neurological immune-mediated disorders. The cDNA was generated by 5'RACE with 10-nucleotide random UMIs. TCRdb reanalysed the 5' RACE reads using MiXCR and keeps one entry per CDR3 protein. The data contain about 66,000 distinct CDR3 sequences, around 5% of them singletons. Study outcomes and limitations: It was the repertoires of 18 of 34 multiple sclerosis patients that phylogenetic grouping placed in one related-CDR3 cluster, which is a possible signature.

The CDR3 consists of 14 residues. CDR1 and CDR2 from the germline V gene are DFQATT and SNEGSKA (reference sequence). V lost 6 bases and J lost 4; bases outside the gene matches: 6. The material sequenced was PBMCs. The source of this sequence is a woman aged 70-85 years with multiple sclerosis. This chain links TRBV20-1 with TRBJ1-2; 12 nucleotides match TRBD1. CDR3 residues: CSATGTGGGYGYTF. The CDR3 DNA reads TGCAGTGCAACCGGGACAGGGGGCGGCTATGGCTACACCTTC.